The 21 T cell receptor beta chains listed next were all sequenced from one sample in a study of blood T cell repertoires in COVID-19. Sequenced by immunoSEQ multiplex PCR; TCRdb stores in-frame clones only, minus some. The data contain roughly 200,000 clones, roughly 79% of them seen just once; the ten biggest clones take up about 11%. Sequencing was done on a sample of peripheral blood. The receptors were sampled from a woman aged 40 to 50 with COVID-19, enrolled during active disease.

This clone has just one count. This chain joins TRBV2 and TRBJ1-2; TRBD1 might be the D (6 bases). The CDR3 contains 13 residues. Germline lookup yields CDR1 SNHLY and CDR2 FYNNEI. The V end was cut by 6 bases, the J end by 6 bases, with 14 bases between. DNA for the CDR3: TGTGCCAGCAGGCCCACAGGGCCCCATGGCTACACCTTC. This gives the protein CASRPTGPHGYTF. The full variable domain, with the rest looked up from reference TRBV2 and TRBJ1-2, is EPEVTQTPSHQVTQMGQEVILRCVPISNHLYFYWYRQILGQKVEFLVSFYNNEISEKSEIFDDQFSVERPDGSNFTLKIRSTKLEDSAMYFCASRPTGPHGYTFGSGTRLTVV.

J is TRBJ1-6 and V is TRBV6-5, with TRBD1 matching 7 bases. J was trimmed by 2 bases and V by 6 bases; bases with no gene match: 7. CDR3 length: 16 amino acids. The germline V gene encodes CDR1 MNHEY and CDR2 SVGAGI. In nucleotides, the CDR3 is TGTGCCAGCAGCTACAGGGGAGGGACCTATAATTCACCCCTCCACTTT. Translated, it gives CASSYRGGTYNSPLHF.

The chain links TRBV3-1 (or the pseudogene TRBV3-2) to TRBJ2-3; 8 nucleotides agree with TRBD2. The trim removed 1 base at V and 4 bases at J, leaving 13 bases unmatched. Germline-derived CDR1 and CDR2 are LGHDT and YNNKEL (reference sequence). The CDR3 is 18 residues long. CDR3 sequence: CASSQVGAGLGYSDTQYF. CDR3 sequence (DNA): TGTGCCAGCAGCCAAGTGGGAGCGGGACTAGGTTACTCAGATACGCAGTATTTT.

This clone has only one observation. This sequence joins TRBV7-9 and TRBJ1-2; D gene uncertain. V shed 2 bases and J shed 4 bases, with 8 bases lying between them. This CDR3 region has 13 residues. Looked up from germline, CDR1 is SEHNR and CDR2 is FQNEAQ (reference sequence). The CDR3 DNA reads TGTGCCAGCAGCTTAAACGGTGTCTATGGCTACACCTTC. This sequence encodes CASSLNGVYGYTF. Full variable domain (remainder filled in from reference TRBV7-9 and TRBJ1-2): DTGVSQNPRHKITKRGQNVTFRCDPISEHNRLYWYRQTLGQGPEFLTYFQNEAQLEKSRLLSDRFSAERPKGSFSTLEIQRTEQGDSAMYLCASSLNGVYGYTFGSGTRLTVV.

This chain connects TRBV5-1 to TRBJ2-1; 9 bases match TRBD1. This CDR3 is 15 amino acids long. Germline V CDR1 and CDR2: SGHRS, YFSETQ. J was trimmed by 8 bases and V by 4 bases; bases with no gene match: 10. This chain's CDR3 is CASSPGQGWGDEQFF. The CDR3 nucleotides are TGCGCCAGCAGCCCCGGACAGGGGTGGGGTGATGAGCAGTTCTTC.

This chain connects TRBV12-3 or TRBV12-4 to TRBJ2-7, with a tentative D call TRBD2 (5 bases). This CDR3 is built from 13 residues. V was pared by 1 base and J by 1 base, with 5 bases between. The CDR3 here is CASSLGRSYEQYV. The CDR3 coding sequence is TGTGCCAGCAGTTTAGGGAGGTCCTACGAGCAGTACGTC.

The chain carries TRBV9 and TRBJ1-2; D perhaps matches TRBD1 (6 bases). Germline assignment: CDR1 SGDLS and CDR2 YYNGEE. Trimming removed 6 bases at V and 8 bases at J, with 23 bases between. The CDR3 is made up of 15 amino acids. DNA for the CDR3: TGTGCCAGCACCCCCCCTCAGGGGTCCGGCGAAGGCTACACCTTC. Encoded protein: CASTPPQGSGEGYTF. The entire variable domain, with the rest obtained from reference TRBV9 and TRBJ1-2, is as follows: DSGVTQTPKHLITATGQRVTLRCSPRSGDLSVYWYQQSLDQGLQFLIQYYNGEERAKGNILERFSAQQFPDLHSELNLSSLELGDSALYFCASTPPQGSGEGYTFGSGTRLTVV.

The V and J genes are TRBV6-2 or TRBV6-3 and TRBJ1-1; D remains unclear. The V and J ends lost 3 bases and 1 base respectively, with 15 bases between them. The CDR3 loop spans 16 amino acids. Looked up from germline, CDR1 is MNHEY and CDR2 is SVGEGT. The CDR3 spells CASSYPFLSRNTEAFF. The CDR3 coding sequence is TGTGCCAGCAGTTATCCTTTCTTGAGTAGGAACACTGAAGCTTTCTTT.

J is TRBJ1-5 and V is TRBV27; 7 nucleotides align to TRBD1. This CDR3 region has 15 residues. V lost 6 bases to trimming and J lost 11 bases; unmatched junction nucleotides: 16. In germline, CDR1 is MNHEY, CDR2 SMNVEV (reference sequence). This CDR3 is CASSKLGTAARTQHF. CDR3 in DNA: TGTGCCAGCAGCAAACTTGGGACAGCAGCCCGGACCCAGCATTTT.

This rearrangement joins TRBV6-5 to TRBJ2-1; TRBD1 agrees at 8 bases. The length of the CDR3 is 13 residues. Germline CDR1 and CDR2: MNHEY and SVGAGI. Unmatched junction bases numbered 6, after V lost 5 bases and J lost 9 bases. For the CDR3, the DNA is TGTGCCAGCAGTCGACAGGGGTCGGGTGAGCAGTTCTTC. Protein sequence: CASSRQGSGEQFF.

V gene TRBV11-2 combines with J gene TRBJ2-7, with D possibly matching TRBD2 (5 bases). This CDR3 spans 15 amino acids. The V end lost 0 bases, the J end lost 3 bases, and 12 bases lay between the germline ends. Germline CDR1 is SGHAT and CDR2 is FQNNGV. The CDR3 DNA sequence: TGTGCCAGCAGCTTAGACCCCGGGATCGTCTACGAGCAGTACTTC. It translates to CASSLDPGIVYEQYF. The variable domain in full, completed from reference TRBV11-2 and TRBJ2-7, reads EAGVAQSPRYKIIEKRQSVAFWCNPISGHATLYWYQQILGQGPKLLIQFQNNGVVDDSQLPKDRFSAERLKGVDSTLKIQPAKLEDSAVYLCASSLDPGIVYEQYFGPGTRLTVT.

This clone was counted a single time. The gene calls are TRBV28 and TRBJ1-1; 8 bases agree with TRBD1. V shed 8 bases, J shed 0 bases, and the junction held 5 bases outside the gene matches. The germline V gene has CDR1 MDHEN and CDR2 SYDVKM. The CDR3 is made up of 14 amino acids. This chain's CDR3 is CASSKTGVNTEAFF. CDR3 DNA: TGTGCCAGCTCAAAGACAGGGGTGAACACTGAAGCTTTCTTT.

This clone turned up a few times. At one end the junction does not follow the germline gene, possibly because of a read error. This chain links TRBV13 with TRBJ1-5; no firm D call. CDR3 length: 14 amino acids. Per germline, CDR1 PRHDT and CDR2 FYEKMQ (reference sequence). CDR3 DNA: TGTGCCAGCAGCCTAGGGCGGCGCGGTCAGCCCCAGCATTTT. Translated: CASSLGRRGQPQHF.

The chain is built from TRBV12-5 and TRBJ2-2; TRBD2 matches 8 bases. The CDR3 length is 17 residues. The trim removed 4 bases at V and 0 bases at J, leaving 7 bases unmatched. Per the germline V gene, CDR1 is LGHNT and CDR2 is FRNRAP. CDR3 bases: TGTGCTAGTGGTTCCCTTGGACTAGCCCCGAACACCGGGGAGCTGTTTTTT. As protein: CASGSLGLAPNTGELFF.

The genes are TRBV29-1 and TRBJ1-1; D is perhaps TRBD1 (5 bases). This CDR3 is 14 amino acids long. V shed 5 bases and J shed 7 bases, with 20 bases lying between them. Germline V gene sequence: CDR1 SQVTM, CDR2 ANQGSEA. CDR3 sequence reads: CSVSRSRDGSEAFF. DNA of the CDR3: TGCAGCGTTTCTCGTTCCCGGGACGGGAGTGAAGCTTTCTTT.

V and J are TRBV6-5 and TRBJ2-5, with 10 bases fitting TRBD1. Looked up from germline, CDR1 is MNHEY and CDR2 is SVGAGI. The CDR3 spans 14 residues. Unmatched junction bases numbered 5, after V lost 6 bases and J lost 4 bases. The CDR3 sequence: CASRSGTGVETQYF. CDR3 in DNA: TGTGCCAGCAGATCCGGGACAGGGGTAGAGACCCAGTACTTC.

The genes are TRBV4-1 and TRBJ2-2; possibly TRBD2 for D (5 bases). CDR1 and CDR2 from the germline V gene are MGHRA and YSYEKL. The V end was cut by 4 bases, the J end by 5 bases, with 8 bases between. The CDR3 consists of 13 residues. CDR3 in amino acids: CASSLPGTGELFF. DNA for the CDR3: TGCGCCAGCAGCCTGCCGGGAACCGGGGAGCTGTTTTTT.

This chain connects TRBV25-1 to TRBJ2-1; 13 bases align to TRBD2. The germline V gene has CDR1 MGHDK and CDR2 SYGVNS. J gave up 1 base and V 5 bases, and 5 bases lay outside the gene matches. The CDR3 consists of 17 residues. The CDR3 spells CASSTLGLAGSYNEQFF. The CDR3 DNA sequence: TGTGCCAGCAGTACTCTGGGACTAGCGGGGTCCTACAATGAGCAGTTCTTC.

The genes are TRBV11-2 and TRBJ2-1; 12 bases match TRBD2. Unmatched junction bases numbered 7, after V lost 1 base and J lost 9 bases. The CDR3 totals 16 residues. The germline V gene encodes CDR1 SGHAT and CDR2 FQNNGV. CDR3 nucleotides: TGTGCCAGCAGCTTAGCTGGGACTAGCGGGTATGTTGAGCAGTTCTTC. As protein: CASSLAGTSGYVEQFF.

CDR3: CASSPPSLQETQYF. The CDR3 coding sequence is TGTGCCAGCAGTCCCCCGTCCCTCCAAGAGACCCAGTACTTC. The chain carries TRBV7-9 and TRBJ2-5; no clear D gene. Trimming took 6 bases from V and 1 from J, leaving 12 bases between them. The CDR3 runs 14 residues. Germline lookup yields CDR1 SEHNR and CDR2 FQNEAQ (reference sequence).

The rearrangement uses TRBV15 and TRBJ1-5; D call uncertain. The V gene's germline CDR1 is LNHNV and CDR2 YYDKDF (reference sequence). This CDR3 is 13 amino acids long. The V end was cut by 0 bases, the J end by 5 bases, with 5 bases between. CDR3: CATSRDSYQPQHF. The CDR3 DNA reads TGTGCCACCAGCAGAGACAGTTATCAGCCCCAGCATTTT.